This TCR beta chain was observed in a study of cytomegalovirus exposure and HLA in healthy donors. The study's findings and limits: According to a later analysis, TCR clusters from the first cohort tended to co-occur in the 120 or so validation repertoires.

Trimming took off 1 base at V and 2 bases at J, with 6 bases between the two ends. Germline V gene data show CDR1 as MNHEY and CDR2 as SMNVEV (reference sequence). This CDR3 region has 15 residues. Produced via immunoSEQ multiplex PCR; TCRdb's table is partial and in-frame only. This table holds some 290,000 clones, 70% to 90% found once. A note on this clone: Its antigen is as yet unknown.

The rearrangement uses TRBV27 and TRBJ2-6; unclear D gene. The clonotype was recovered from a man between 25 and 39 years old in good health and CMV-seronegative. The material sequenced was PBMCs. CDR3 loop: CASSLYGAGANVLTF. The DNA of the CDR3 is TGTGCCAGCAGTTTATACGGAGCTGGGGCCAACGTCCTGACTTTC.